The 14 T cell receptor beta chains below come from one sample, sequenced in a study of T cell responses to AZD1222 COVID-19 vaccine. Sequencing was performed with immunoSEQ multiplex PCR; in TCRdb, only in-frame clones are kept and a portion is missing. The table lists roughly 120,000 clones, 85% to 90% of them singletons, with roughly 4% in the top ten. The sequencing here drew on peripheral blood, taken 28 days after the second AZD1222 dose. The source of these receptors is an adult who received the AZD1222 COVID-19 vaccine.

This chain connects TRBV28 to TRBJ2-5; D is perhaps TRBD1 (5 bases). The V end was cut by 3 bases, the J end by 3 bases, with 11 bases between. CDR3 size: 14 residues. Germline lookup yields CDR1 MDHEN and CDR2 SYDVKM. This chain's CDR3 is CASSFPGIEETQYF. The CDR3 DNA follows: TGTGCCAGCAGTTTTCCAGGGATCGAAGAGACCCAGTACTTC. Full variable domain (rest looked up from reference TRBV28 and TRBJ2-5): DVKVTQSSRYLVKRTGEKVFLECVQDMDHENMFWYRQDPGLGLRLIYFSYDVKMKEKGDIPEGYSVSREKKERFSLILESASTNQTSMYLCASSFPGIEETQYFGPGTRLLVL.

For the CDR3, the DNA is TGTGCCAGCAGTGAAGCGGGAGAAGATTATGGCTACACCTTC. It yields the protein CASSEAGEDYGYTF. V usage is TRBV6-1 and J usage is TRBJ1-2; no clear D gene. Per the germline V gene, CDR1 is MNHNS and CDR2 is SASEGT. This CDR3 has 14 amino acids. The ends were cut back, 0 bases at V and 5 bases at J, with 10 bases in the middle.

The chain uses TRBV18 and TRBJ1-1; no definite D call. The V end was cut by 6 bases, the J end by 4 bases, with 12 bases between. This CDR3 is 13 amino acids long. The germline V gene encodes CDR1 KGHSH and CDR2 LQKENI. CDR3 DNA sequence: TGTGCCAGCTCCACAGCCTTAGCCACTGAAGCTTTCTTT. It is translated as CASSTALATEAFF.

The V and J genes are TRBV11-2 and TRBJ2-1; D gene unclear. V gave up 1 base and J gave up 8 bases, with 6 bases separating them. This CDR3 has 12 amino acids. Germline V gene data show CDR1 as SGHAT and CDR2 as FQNNGV. The CDR3 is CASSLALHEQFF. The CDR3, as DNA: TGTGCCAGCAGCTTAGCCCTCCATGAGCAGTTCTTC.

This clone was seen many times. The CDR3, as DNA: TGTGCCAGCAGTGCCGGACTAGGGGATTACAATGAGCAGTTCTTC. It encodes CASSAGLGDYNEQFF. This sequence joins TRBV6-4 and TRBJ2-1; 7 positions agree with TRBD2. Per germline, CDR1 MRHNA and CDR2 SNTAGT. The V segment lost 4 bases and the J segment 4 bases; nucleotides outside the gene matches: 7. The CDR3 is 15 residues long.

This clone was observed once. V gene TRBV25-1 combines with J gene TRBJ1-4, with TRBD1 matching over 7 bases. Germline CDR1 and CDR2: MGHDK and SYGVNS. CDR3 length: 17 amino acids. V dropped 6 bases and J dropped 5; count of bases not matched to a gene: 15. CDR3 residues: CASSPYKKGAGNEKLFF. For the CDR3, the DNA is TGTGCCAGCAGCCCATATAAAAAGGGGGCAGGGAATGAAAAACTGTTTTTT.

This chain's CDR3 is CASSISNNGLLAFYGYTF. The CDR3 DNA reads as TGTGCCAGTAGTATTAGTAATAACGGTCTTCTGGCATTCTATGGCTACACCTTC. This chain links TRBV19 with TRBJ1-2; no definite D call. The V end lost 3 bases, the J end lost 4 bases, and 24 bases lay between the germline ends. Germline V CDR1 and CDR2: LNHDA, SQIVND (reference sequence). This CDR3 has 18 residues.

The chain joins TRBV18 to TRBJ1-4; 7 nucleotides align to TRBD1. After removal of 6 bases from V and 5 bases from J, the junction contained 6 bases not matched to a gene. This CDR3 has 14 residues. Germline values: CDR1 KGHSH, CDR2 LQKENI. The CDR3: CASSPGQANEKLFF. CDR3 nucleotides: TGTGCCAGCTCCCCTGGACAGGCCAATGAAAAACTGTTTTTT.

This chain connects TRBV6-4 to TRBJ1-1; TRBD1 might be the D (6 bases). From germline, CDR1 is MRHNA and CDR2 SNTAGT. V was clipped by 0 bases and J by 6 bases, with 14 bases between them. This CDR3 contains 15 residues. The CDR3 loop reads CASSDSRLGAAEAFF. CDR3 DNA sequence: TGTGCCAGCAGTGACTCGAGGTTGGGGGCAGCTGAAGCTTTCTTT.

The chain links TRBV6-4 to TRBJ1-1; unclear D gene. The CDR3 runs 13 residues. V shed 6 bases and J shed 1 base, with 9 bases lying between them. CDR1 MRHNA and CDR2 SNTAGT come from the germline V gene. CDR3 DNA sequence: TGTGCCAGCAGAGGCAGCAAGAACACTGAAGCTTTCTTT. Translated: CASRGSKNTEAFF.

V is TRBV25-1 and J is TRBJ1-1; D not resolved. This CDR3 region has 14 residues. Germline CDR1 MGHDK, CDR2 SYGVNS. The V end was cut by 2 bases, the J end by 6 bases, with 13 bases between. CDR3 region: CASSEAPSGAEAFF. The CDR3 DNA reads TGTGCCAGCAGTGAAGCCCCCTCTGGAGCTGAAGCTTTCTTT.

This clone was picked up a small number of times. The chain links TRBV18 to TRBJ1-4; D not certain. V was cut by 0 bases and J by 0 bases, with 17 bases left in between. CDR1 is KGHSH and CDR2 is LQKENI in the germline V gene. CDR3 length: 19 residues. The CDR3 protein is CASSPPLLATGATNEKLFF. CDR3 in DNA: TGTGCCAGCTCACCACCCTTGTTAGCGACGGGTGCAACTAATGAAAAACTGTTTTTT. Full variable domain (outside the CDR3, taken from reference TRBV18 and TRBJ1-4): NAGVMQNPRHLVRRRGQEARLRCSPMKGHSHVYWYRQLPEEGLKFMVYLQKENIIDESGMPKERFSAEFPKEGPSILRIQQVVRGDSAAYFCASSPPLLATGATNEKLFFGSGTQLSVL.

The CDR3 DNA follows: TGTGCCAGCAGCGAACTAGCAACTAATGAAAAACTGTTTTTT. It specifies CASSELATNEKLFF. V usage is TRBV7-2 and J usage is TRBJ1-4; no clear D gene. The CDR3 contains 14 residues. Trimming pared 5 bases from V and 0 bases from J, leaving 7 bases between. Germline V CDR1 and CDR2: SGHTA, FQGNSA.

The CDR3 is CATSRGGTGSYGYTF. CDR3 DNA sequence: TGTGCCACCAGCAGAGGTGGGACAGGGTCCTATGGCTACACCTTC. This chain links TRBV15 with TRBJ1-2, with 9 bases matching TRBD1. V lost 1 base and J lost 4; bases outside the gene matches: 4. Per the germline V gene, CDR1 is LNHNV and CDR2 is YYDKDF (reference sequence). This CDR3 is built from 15 residues.